This TCR beta chain is drawn from a study of cytomegalovirus exposure and HLA in healthy donors. Vbeta (60) and Jbeta (13) primers were used in the PCR. Here immunoSEQ multiplex PCR was the method, and the copy in TCRdb shows in-frame clones only, minus some. The ten top clones account for approximately 3.7%, within a sample of about 120,000 clones. The sequenced material came from PBMCs. This TCR came from a man aged 25 to 45 in good health and CMV-seronegative.

CDR3 protein: CASSIQGANTEAFF. CDR3 coding DNA: TGCGCCAGCAGCATCCAGGGGGCCAACACTGAAGCTTTCTTT. The chain carries TRBV5-1 and TRBJ1-1, with 8 bases identical to TRBD1. Trimming removed 4 bases from V and 2 bases from J; junction bases left unmatched: 4. The CDR3 is 14 residues long. Germline CDR1 SGHRS, CDR2 YFSETQ. Together with reference TRBV5-1 and TRBJ1-1, the CDR3 gives the full variable domain: KAGVTQTPRYLIKTRGQQVTLSCSPISGHRSVSWYQQTPGQGLQFLFEYFSETQRNKGNFPGRFSGRQFSNSRSEMNVSTLELGDSALYLCASSIQGANTEAFFGQGTRLTVV.